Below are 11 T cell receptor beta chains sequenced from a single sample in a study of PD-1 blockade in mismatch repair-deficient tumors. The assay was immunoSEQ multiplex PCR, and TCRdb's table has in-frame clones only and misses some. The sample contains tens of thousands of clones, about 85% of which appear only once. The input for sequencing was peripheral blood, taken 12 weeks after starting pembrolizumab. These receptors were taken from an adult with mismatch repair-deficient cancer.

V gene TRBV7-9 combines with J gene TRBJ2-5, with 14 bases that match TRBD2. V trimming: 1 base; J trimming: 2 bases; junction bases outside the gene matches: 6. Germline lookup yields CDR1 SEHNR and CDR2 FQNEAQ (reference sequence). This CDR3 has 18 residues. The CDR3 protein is CASSLVGRLAGGQETQYF. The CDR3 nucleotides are TGTGCCAGCAGCTTAGTAGGGAGACTAGCGGGAGGGCAAGAGACCCAGTACTTC.

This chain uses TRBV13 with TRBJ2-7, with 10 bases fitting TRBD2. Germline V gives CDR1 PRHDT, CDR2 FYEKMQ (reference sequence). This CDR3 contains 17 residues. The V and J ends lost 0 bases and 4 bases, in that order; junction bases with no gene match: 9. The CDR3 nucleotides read TGTGCCAGCAGCTTAGGCCAAGGGGTAGCGGGAGGATACGAGCAGTACTTC. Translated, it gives CASSLGQGVAGGYEQYF.

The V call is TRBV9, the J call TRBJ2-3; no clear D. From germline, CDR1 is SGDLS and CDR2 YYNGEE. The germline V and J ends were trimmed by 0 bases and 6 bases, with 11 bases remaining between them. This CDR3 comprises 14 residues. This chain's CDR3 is CASSVAPRVDTQYF. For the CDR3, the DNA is TGTGCCAGCAGCGTAGCCCCTCGTGTCGATACGCAGTATTTT.

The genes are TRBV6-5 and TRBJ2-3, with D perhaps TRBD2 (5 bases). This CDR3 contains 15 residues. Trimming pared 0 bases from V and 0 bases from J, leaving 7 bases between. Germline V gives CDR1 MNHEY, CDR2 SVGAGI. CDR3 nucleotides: TGTGCCAGCAGTTACTCGGCGGGTAGCACAGATACGCAGTATTTT. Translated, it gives CASSYSAGSTDTQYF.

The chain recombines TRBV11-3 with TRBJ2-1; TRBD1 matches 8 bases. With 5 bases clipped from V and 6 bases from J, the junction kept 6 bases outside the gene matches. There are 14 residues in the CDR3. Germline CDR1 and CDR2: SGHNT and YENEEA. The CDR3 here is CASSPRRGPNEQFF. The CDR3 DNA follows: TGTGCCAGCAGCCCCCGCAGGGGGCCCAATGAGCAGTTCTTC.

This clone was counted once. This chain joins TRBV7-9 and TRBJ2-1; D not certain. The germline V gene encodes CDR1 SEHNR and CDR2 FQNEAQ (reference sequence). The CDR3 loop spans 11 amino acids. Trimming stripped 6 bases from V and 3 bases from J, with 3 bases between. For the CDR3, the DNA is TGTGCCAGCAGTTTCTACAATGAGCAGTTCTTC. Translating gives CASSFYNEQFF.

CDR3 coding DNA: TGTGCCAGTAGTATCGGGACTAGCGGGAGGCTATTAAACATTCAGTACTTC. Translating it yields CASSIGTSGRLLNIQYF. This chain uses TRBV19 with TRBJ2-4; 15 nucleotides line up with TRBD2. This CDR3 has 17 residues. Trimming cost V 3 bases and J 6 bases; bases outside gene matches: 6. Germline V lookup: CDR1 LNHDA, CDR2 SQIVND (reference sequence).

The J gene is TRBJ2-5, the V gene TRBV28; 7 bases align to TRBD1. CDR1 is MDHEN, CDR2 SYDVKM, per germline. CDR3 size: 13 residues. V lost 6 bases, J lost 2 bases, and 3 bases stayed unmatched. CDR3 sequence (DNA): TGTGCCAGCAGGGCACAGGGGCAAGAGACCCAGTACTTC. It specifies CASRAQGQETQYF.

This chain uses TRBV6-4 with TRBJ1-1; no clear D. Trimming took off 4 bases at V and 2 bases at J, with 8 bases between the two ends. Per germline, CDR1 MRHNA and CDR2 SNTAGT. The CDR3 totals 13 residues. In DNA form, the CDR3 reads TGTGCCAGCAGTGCCGGCGCAAACACTGAAGCTTTCTTT. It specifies CASSAGANTEAFF.

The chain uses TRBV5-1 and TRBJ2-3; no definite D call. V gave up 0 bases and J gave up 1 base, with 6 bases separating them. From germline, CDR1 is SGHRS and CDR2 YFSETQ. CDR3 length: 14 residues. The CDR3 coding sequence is TGCGCCAGCAGCTTGGATTGGGGCACAGATACGCAGTATTTT. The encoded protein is CASSLDWGTDTQYF.

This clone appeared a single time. The CDR3 DNA is TGCGCCAGCAGCTTGGTGCCGGAGTCAATGTCCGAGCAGTACTTC. Translating gives CASSLVPESMSEQYF. The chain recombines TRBV5-1 with TRBJ2-7; D unclear. The CDR3 totals 15 residues. V gave up 0 bases and J gave up 6 bases, with 16 bases separating them. Germline CDR1 is SGHRS and CDR2 is YFSETQ.